The next 20 T cell receptor beta chains were all read from a single sample in a study of cytomegalovirus exposure and HLA in healthy donors. 13 Jbeta primers and 60 Vbeta primers were used for the PCR. Here immunoSEQ multiplex PCR was the method, and the copy in TCRdb shows in-frame clones only, minus some. The data show 95,000 to 110,000 clones, approximately 74% seen once. The specimen sequenced was PBMCs. These receptor sequences come from a woman in her thirties or forties in good health and CMV-seropositive.

V gene TRBV6-5 combines with J gene TRBJ1-2; D unclear. Per germline, CDR1 MNHEY and CDR2 SVGAGI. With 6 bases removed from V and 0 bases from J, the gap between germline ends came to 14 bases. CDR3 length: 15 amino acids. This CDR3 is CASRSHSSANYGYTF. The CDR3 DNA reads TGTGCCAGCAGATCCCACAGTAGTGCTAACTATGGCTACACCTTC.

The chain recombines TRBV10-3 with TRBJ2-5, with 7 bases lining up with TRBD2. V was clipped by 6 bases and J by 5 bases; unmatched bases: 6. CDR1 is ENHRY and CDR2 is SYGVKD in the germline V gene. The CDR3 spans 13 residues. CDR3 loop: CAIRGGVQETQYF. As DNA, the CDR3 is TGTGCCATCAGGGGGGGGGTCCAGGAGACCCAGTACTTC.

This chain links TRBV14 with TRBJ1-1; D not resolved. The germline gives CDR1 SGHDN, CDR2 FVKESK. There are 13 residues in the CDR3. V lost 1 base, J lost 1 base, and 4 bases lay in between. CDR3 sequence: CASSQGQNTEAFF. The CDR3 DNA reads as TGTGCCAGCAGCCAAGGACAGAACACTGAAGCTTTCTTT.

V usage is TRBV29-1 and J usage is TRBJ1-3; no reliable D call. Trimming took off 0 bases at V and 0 bases at J, with 9 bases between the two ends. This CDR3 is 15 amino acids long. Germline values: CDR1 SQVTM, CDR2 ANQGSEA. This CDR3 is CSVEDRRRSGNTIYF. CDR3 DNA sequence: TGCAGCGTTGAAGATCGCAGGCGCTCTGGAAACACCATATATTTT.

This sequence joins TRBV4-1 and TRBJ1-3; the D is unclear. Germline V CDR1 and CDR2: MGHRA, YSYEKL. The CDR3 is made up of 15 amino acids. V dropped 1 base and J dropped 4 bases, with 11 bases sitting between them. Here the CDR3 reads CASSQVGLVGNTIYF. Written as DNA, the CDR3 is TGCGCCAGCAGCCAAGTTGGGCTGGTAGGAAACACCATATATTTT.

The chain joins TRBV10-1 to TRBJ1-1; the match to TRBD1 covers 7 bases. Germline V lookup: CDR1 WNHNN, CDR2 SYGVQD (reference sequence). Germline trimming cut 1 base from V and 1 base from J; bases unmatched to any gene: 3. The CDR3 contains 15 residues. DNA for the CDR3: TGCGCCAGCAGTGAGTACCGGGACAGGAACACTGAAGCTTTCTTT. Protein product: CASSEYRDRNTEAFF.

The chain carries TRBV30 and TRBJ2-5; 9 bases map to TRBD1. The germline CDR1 and CDR2 sequences are GTSNPN and SVGIG (reference sequence). Trimming removed 0 bases from V and 1 base from J; junction bases left unmatched: 6. CDR3 length: 16 residues. The CDR3 spells CAWSVHRTGVQETQYF. The CDR3 nucleotides read TGTGCCTGGAGTGTACATAGGACAGGGGTCCAAGAGACCCAGTACTTC.

This clone was detected only a few times. The chain uses TRBV7-2 and TRBJ2-5, with TRBD2 matching over 14 bases. V gave up 1 base and J gave up 7 bases; unmatched junction bases: 8. The CDR3 totals 17 residues. The germline CDR1 and CDR2 sequences are SGHTA and FQGNSA. The CDR3 coding sequence is TGTGCCAGCAGCTTAGTCGGGACTAGCGGGGGACAGGGGACCCAGTACTTC. This codes for CASSLVGTSGGQGTQYF.

This clone was picked up a small number of times. The chain uses TRBV4-1 and TRBJ1-2; 7 bases fit TRBD1. After removal of 1 base from V and 2 bases from J, the junction contained 10 bases not matched to a gene. Germline assignment: CDR1 MGHRA and CDR2 YSYEKL. This CDR3 is 17 amino acids long. In nucleotides, the CDR3 is TGCGCCAGCAGCCAAGTAATCAGAAAACAGGGGAACTATGGCTACACCTTC. It encodes CASSQVIRKQGNYGYTF.

The chain carries TRBV28 and TRBJ2-7; 8 positions agree with TRBD1. V dropped 6 bases and J dropped 3; count of bases not matched to a gene: 7. Germline loops: CDR1 MDHEN, CDR2 SYDVKM. This CDR3 is 14 amino acids long. The CDR3 DNA sequence: TGTGCCAGCAGCCCGTTGGACAGGGTCTACGAGCAGTACTTC. As protein: CASSPLDRVYEQYF.

This chain connects TRBV30 to TRBJ1-1; D perhaps matches TRBD1 (5 bases). Trimming removed 0 bases at V and 0 bases at J, with 11 bases between. CDR1 and CDR2 from the germline V gene are GTSNPN and SVGIG (reference sequence). The CDR3 covers 15 residues. CDR3 DNA: TGTGCCTGGAGTGTCCTTAAGACAGTGAACACTGAAGCTTTCTTT. It encodes CAWSVLKTVNTEAFF.

The V and J genes are TRBV30 and TRBJ2-5, with a tentative D call TRBD1 (6 bases). V lost 5 bases and J 7 bases, leaving 17 bases between the germline ends. The CDR3 has 13 residues. Germline V lookup: CDR1 GTSNPN, CDR2 SVGIG (reference sequence). The CDR3 sequence: CAWGDRYPGTQYF. In DNA, the CDR3 is TGTGCCTGGGGTGACAGGTACCCAGGGACCCAGTACTTC.

The V gene is TRBV9, the J gene TRBJ2-2; a weak D match, TRBD2 (5 bases). Trimming removed 3 bases from V and 4 bases from J, with 13 bases in between. The germline V gene has CDR1 SGDLS and CDR2 YYNGEE. CDR3 length equals 15 residues. The CDR3 loop is CASSELSDSTGELFF. The CDR3, as DNA: TGTGCCAGCAGCGAGCTCTCGGACTCCACCGGGGAGCTGTTTTTT. The full variable domain, with the rest looked up from reference TRBV9 and TRBJ2-2, is DSGVTQTPKHLITATGQRVTLRCSPRSGDLSVYWYQQSLDQGLQFLIQYYNGEERAKGNILERFSAQQFPDLHSELNLSSLELGDSALYFCASSELSDSTGELFFGEGSRLTVL.

This clone was observed once. V is TRBV9 and J is TRBJ2-7; 7 bases map to TRBD1. The germline CDR1 and CDR2 sequences are SGDLS and YYNGEE. The CDR3 totals 14 residues. After removal of 0 bases from V and 4 bases from J, the junction contained 4 bases not matched to a gene. The CDR3 here is CASSVGQGIYEQYF. The CDR3 nucleotides are TGTGCCAGCAGCGTAGGACAGGGCATTTACGAGCAGTACTTC.

The chain joins TRBV7-9 to TRBJ1-6; D is possibly TRBD1 (5 bases). In germline, CDR1 is SEHNR, CDR2 FQNEAQ (reference sequence). Trimming took off 3 bases at V and 11 bases at J, with 14 bases between the two ends. The CDR3 runs 14 residues. CDR3 protein: CASSLGGNAAPLHF. In nucleotides, the CDR3 is TGTGCCAGCAGCTTGGGGGGAAATGCGGCACCCCTCCACTTT.

The chain joins TRBV5-1 to TRBJ1-4; 11 bases are a match to TRBD1. The CDR3 sequence is 15 residues long. The ends lost 3 bases at V and 8 bases at J; junction bases unmatched: 6. Germline V gene lookup returns CDR1 SGHRS and CDR2 YFSETQ. The CDR3 spells CASSSTGTGGEKLFF. For the CDR3, the DNA is TGCGCCAGCAGCTCTACCGGGACAGGGGGAGAAAAACTGTTTTTT.

The rearrangement links TRBV29-1 to TRBJ2-7, with D possibly being TRBD2 (6 bases). The CDR3 loop spans 12 amino acids. Looked up from germline, CDR1 is SQVTM and CDR2 is ANQGSEA. The V gene lost 5 bases and the J gene lost 2 bases, with 10 bases spanning the gap. CDR3: CSVRRDPYEQYF. CDR3 DNA sequence: TGCAGCGTTCGGAGGGACCCCTACGAGCAGTACTTC.

The V gene is TRBV28, the J gene TRBJ1-2, with unresolved D. The V gene's germline CDR1 is MDHEN and CDR2 SYDVKM. V lost 3 bases and J 2 bases, leaving 7 bases between the germline ends. There are 13 residues in the CDR3. This CDR3 is CASSFPHNYGYTF. Here the CDR3 DNA reads TGTGCCAGCAGTTTCCCACACAACTATGGCTACACCTTC.

This clone appeared a few times. The chain has TRBV4-3 and TRBJ1-4; maybe TRBD1 (6 bases). The CDR3 spans 16 residues. Trimming stripped 4 bases from V and 0 bases from J, with 12 bases between. CDR1 is LGHNA, CDR2 YSLEER, per germline. The CDR3 sequence: CASSPKGESTNEKLFF. DNA of the CDR3: TGCGCCAGCAGCCCGAAGGGGGAGTCAACTAATGAAAAACTGTTTTTT.

As to this clone: The same CDR3 arises from other DNA sequences in this sample as well. The chain has TRBV4-2 and TRBJ2-7; TRBD1 matches 9 bases. The V gene's germline CDR1 is LGHNA and CDR2 YNFKEQ. V lost 1 base, J lost 3 bases, and 1 base stayed unmatched. The CDR3 covers 14 residues. In DNA, the CDR3 is TGTGCCAGCAGCCAAGGACAGGGGGACTACGAGCAGTACTTC. Protein sequence: CASSQGQGDYEQYF.